The rows below give T cell receptor beta chains drawn from one sample of a study of low-dose radiotherapy and immunotherapy resistance in tumors. MiXCR, applied by TCRdb to the reads, yields one record per CDR3 protein. The table includes tens of thousands of distinct CDR3 sequences, 10% to 15% detected once. The sequenced sample was PBMCs, obtained before treatment. These TCRs come from a female donor with ovarian cancer. Each CDR3 is given with its conserved first and last residue. The D gene is left open where the match is weak. Expanded clones get a size class; other rows say once, few or many, or leave the size out.

TRBJ1-3 TRBV18 many NA TGTGCCAGCTCACCGAAAGATTCGGGAGGAAACACCATATATTTT CASSPKDSGGNTIYF
TRBJ2-4 TRBV23-1 many NA TGCGCCAGCCAGGGTCCCCACAGGGAGGATTGCATTCAGTACTTC CASQGPHREDCIQYF
TRBJ2-7 TRBV20-1 many NA TGCAGTGCTCCAGGGACCTACGAGCAGTACTTC CSAPGTYEQYF
TRBJ2-3 TRBV12-2 many NA TGTGCAAGTCGCTTAGCTACTAATCCCCCAGATACGCAGTATTTT CASRLATNPPDTQYF
TRBJ2-7 TRBV5-1 many NA TGCGCCAGCAGCTTGGGACGGCAGAGCTCCTACGAGCAGTACTTC CASSLGRQSSYEQYF
TRBJ1-1 TRBV5-1 many NA TGCGCCAGCAGCTTGGGGACAGCCAACACTGAAGCTTTCTTT CASSLGTANTEAFF
TRBJ2-1 TRBV2 many NA TGTGCCAGCAGGGGGGGTGGCGGCCGGAGCTCCTACAATGAGCAGTTCTTC CASRGGGGRSSYNEQFF
TRBJ2-3 TRBV25-1 many TRBD2 TGTGCCAGCAGTCGAGGGAGGGCCACAGATACGCAGTATTTT CASSRGRATDTQYF
TRBJ2-1 TRBV2 many TRBD1 TGTGCCAGCAGGGACCTGACAGGGGAGTTCTTC CASRDLTGEFF
TRBJ1-6 TRBV4-1 many TRBD1 TGCGCCAGCAGCCAAGACGGGACAGGGGGCGGCAATTCACCCCTCCACTTT CASSQDGTGGGNSPLHF
TRBJ2-5 TRBV5-1 many NA TGCGCCAGCAGAGCCGTCCCACAAGAGACCCAGTACTTC CASRAVPQETQYF
TRBJ1-5 TRBV20-1 many NA TGCAGTGCCCGAGACCCGTTGGATCAGCCCCAGCATTTT CSARDPLDQPQHF
TRBJ1-2 TRBV9 many TRBD1 TGTGCCAGCAGCGCCCCGGGACAGCCAAACTATGGCTACACCTTC CASSAPGQPNYGYTF
TRBJ2-3 TRBV28 medium-sized NA TGTGCCAGCAGACGGACGGGCACAGATACGCAGTATTTT CASRRTGTDTQYF
TRBJ1-6 TRBV25-1 many NA TGTGCCAGCAGTGTAGGGAATTCACCCCTCCACTTT CASSVGNSPLHF
TRBJ2-2 TRBV27 many TRBD1 TGTGCCAGCAGGGCAGCGGGACAGGGGACCGGGGAGCTGTTTTTT CASRAAGQGTGELFF
TRBJ2-3 TRBV18 many NA TGTGCCACCTCAAACACAGATACGCAGTATTTT CATSNTDTQYF
TRBJ1-1 TRBV18 many TRBD1 TGTGCCAGCTCACCGCAGGGGGGATTTACTGAAGCTTTCTTT CASSPQGGFTEAFF
TRBJ1-2 TRBV5-5 many NA TGTGCCAGCAGCTTGGATGGCAGGGGAGACGGCTACACCTTC CASSLDGRGDGYTF
TRBJ2-1 TRBV12-5 many TRBD1 TGTGCTAGTGGTTTGGTCACTCTGGACAGGGCAGGGAAGAATGAGCAGTTCTTC CASGLVTLDRAGKNEQFF
TRBJ2-3 TRBV3-1 many NA TGTGCCAGCAGCCGCCTCGGGGATACGCAGTATTTT CASSRLGDTQYF
TRBJ2-1 TRBV7-3 many NA TGTGCCAGCAGCTCCGTCGGCGGACTCGTCAGGGATGAGCAGTTCTTC CASSSVGGLVRDEQFF
TRBJ2-3 TRBV3-1 many TRBD2 TGTGCCAGCAGCCAGCCGGGACTAGGCACAGATACGCAGTATTTT CASSQPGLGTDTQYF
TRBJ1-2 TRBV5-5 few NA TGTGCCAGCAGCTTTGACGCCATAGGTGGCTACACCTTC CASSFDAIGGYTF
TRBJ2-3 TRBV3-1 many NA TGTGCCAGCAGCCGGACGGCGGTCCCAGATACGCAGTATTTT CASSRTAVPDTQYF
TRBJ1-6 TRBV30 many TRBD1 TGTGCCTGGAGCGGGCCGGGACAGGGGCGGGATTCACCCCTCCACTTT CAWSGPGQGRDSPLHF
TRBJ2-1 TRBV5-5 few TRBD1 TGTGCCAGCTCCCGGTCCCTGGGACAGGGTGAAAATGAGCAGTTCTTC CASSRSLGQGENEQFF
TRBJ2-2 TRBV12-3/TRBV12-4 many NA TGTGCCAGCAGTTTCTTGCAGAACACCGGGGAGCTGTTTTTT CASSFLQNTGELFF
TRBJ1-4 TRBV3-1 NA NA TGTGCCAGCAGCCAAGGGACCCAGGGTGAAAAACTGTTTTTT CASSQGTQGEKLFF
TRBJ2-3 TRBV7-8 NA TRBD1 TGTGCCAGCAGCCCAACCGGGGACAGGGGGCTTGCAGATACGCAGTATTTT CASSPTGDRGLADTQYF
TRBJ2-1 TRBV20-1 many TRBD1 TGCAGTGCCGCCCGAGGGGGCCGCAATGAGCAGTTCTTC CSAARGGRNEQFF
TRBJ2-1 TRBV10-3 many TRBD1 TGTGCCATCAGTGAGGGCGGGCAGGGGGCTTACAATGAGCAGTTCTTC CAISEGGQGAYNEQFF
TRBJ2-3 TRBV20-1 many TRBD2 TGCAGTGCCAGCCTGCCCTTAGCGGGAGGCGGGACAGATACGCAGTATTTT CSASLPLAGGGTDTQYF
TRBJ2-2 TRBV15 many NA TGTGCCACCAGCAGAGATTACGCCGGGGAGCTGTTTTTT CATSRDYAGELFF
TRBJ2-7 TRBV6-2/TRBV6-3 many NA TGTGCCAGCAGTGAACCTCCCCCCGAGCAGTACTTC CASSEPPPEQYF
TRBJ2-2 TRBV5-1 many NA TGCGCCACCAGCTTGTACGGGGACACCGGGGAGCTGTTTTTT CATSLYGDTGELFF
TRBJ1-6 TRBV12-3/TRBV12-4 many TRBD1 TGTGCCAGCAGTTTTGGGACGACAGGGGTAAAATCACCCCTCCACTTT CASSFGTTGVKSPLHF
TRBJ1-5 TRBV10-3 NA NA TGTGCCATCAGTGAGTCGTATCAGCCCCAGCATTTT CAISESYQPQHF